What follows is one TCR beta chain and its context. What antigen it recognizes has not been identified. Base qualities were left out, and no much larger clone turns up one base away. The same CDR3 also results from other DNA sequences found in this sample. This entry is derived from a study of CD8+ T cells in alopecia areata (dated by TCRdb to 2016 to 2018). About the investigation overall: The treated patients, all with moderate-to-severe alopecia areata, were enrolled in an open-label pilot trial of oral tofacitinib given at 5 to 10 mg twice daily. Patients stayed on tofacitinib for 6 to 18 months and then had 6 months of follow-up off drug so that delayed response and recurrence could be assessed. In treated patients, disease severity was measured using the SALT score, which gives the percentage of scalp surface area affected. High-throughput TCRbeta sequencing was used to examine T cell clonal expansion in alopecia areata in both the C3H/HeJ mouse model and human patients. Human TCRbeta sequencing covered scalp tissue and sorted CD4+ and CD8+ peripheral blood T cells from patchy and totalis/universalis alopecia areata patients and healthy controls. Tofacitinib-treated patients had biopsies at baseline and at 4 and 24 weeks of treatment, with a later scalp biopsy in several patients. Scalp clonality was compared among normal scalp (n=4), patchy alopecia areata scalp (n=8), and alopecia totalis/universalis scalp (n=8). RNA came from the PAXgene miRNA kit for fixed scalp, the miRNeasy kit for PBMCs, and the RNeasy kit for mouse skin. Amplification of TCRbeta CDR3 regions was done by immunoSEQ multiplex PCR using 35 Vbeta forward primers and 13 Jbeta reverse primers.

In light of the paper, this sample's time point label describes: around 4 weeks on oral tofacitinib. In light of the paper, this sample's treatment or condition label describes: oral pan-JAK inhibitor, 5-10 mg twice daily. Lesional scalp punch biopsies and peripheral blood were obtained from alopecia areata patients. PBMCs were isolated by density centrifugation and stained for CD3, CD4 and CD8, and CD4+ and CD8+ T cells were sorted on a FACSAria. The method was the immunoSEQ multiplex PCR assay. RNA was extracted from all samples and reverse transcribed into cDNA as template for TCR sequencing. First-strand cDNA was synthesized with SuperScript III using a 2:1 mix of oligo-dT and random hexamers. A synthetic immune receptor repertoire was used to measure amplification bias, and any remaining bias was corrected computationally. The published analysis was carried out like this. After raw reads were preprocessed to remove errors, the CDR3 was defined following IMGT conventions as running from the conserved cysteine to phenylalanine. To get clonality, Shannon entropy was normalized by log2 of the number of productive unique TCRs and the result was subtracted from 1. CD4 or CD8 identity of scalp clones was inferred by cross-referencing scalp TCRbeta sequences with sorted blood CD4 and CD8 repertoires. In its TCRdb copy, this immuneACCESS table keeps in-frame sequences only and misses some clones. Where compared with another copy, unresolved V genes explain less than half of these, and the others have no known cause. Clonal size and the V and J genes are those of that table, whereas D and trimming came from the DNA. This sample is represented by about 210,000 clones; around 57% of them were singletons. The ten largest clonotypes hold around 1.6% of the sample.

From the cysteine up to the phenylalanine, the CDR3 has a length of 14 residues. Just the 42-base CDR3 DNA is kept, in frame starting at base 1. In the germline V gene, CDR1 corresponds to SGHTA and CDR2 to FQGNSA. The germline ends are 6 bases apart after V is trimmed by 1 base and J by 0 bases. Results the study describes overall, beyond this receptor: Scalp clonality and the number of expanded CD8+ clones among the top 100 scalp clones were significantly decreased by tofacitinib. Because the treated cohort was small and had just a single nonresponder, larger studies are needed to establish links between baseline CD8+ expansion and response. Scalp TCR repertoire analysis is complicated because resident alphabeta T cells in normal human skin are also sequenced, whereas mouse skin is dominated by gammadelta T cells. Shared TCR sequences between patients were less evident than in mice, which may be partly attributable to HLA diversity in the patient population. Lesional scalp, especially in alopecia totalis/universalis, showed higher clonality and more expanded CD8+ clones than normal scalp, suggesting antigenic drive. Many expanded lesional clones persisted in scalp and blood during tofacitinib treatment, which may partly explain relapse after stopping treatment.

The source is a human donor with alopecia areata. The V gene is TRBV7-2 and the J gene is TRBJ1-1, and the D gene may be TRBD1, 5 bases matching. The sequencing used CD4+ T cells sorted from blood, collected at week 4, from a patient treated with tofacitinib. The sequence in DNA is TGTGCCAGCAGCTTAGAAGGGGTGAACACTGAAGCTTTCTTT. Its protein product is CASSLEGVNTEAFF.